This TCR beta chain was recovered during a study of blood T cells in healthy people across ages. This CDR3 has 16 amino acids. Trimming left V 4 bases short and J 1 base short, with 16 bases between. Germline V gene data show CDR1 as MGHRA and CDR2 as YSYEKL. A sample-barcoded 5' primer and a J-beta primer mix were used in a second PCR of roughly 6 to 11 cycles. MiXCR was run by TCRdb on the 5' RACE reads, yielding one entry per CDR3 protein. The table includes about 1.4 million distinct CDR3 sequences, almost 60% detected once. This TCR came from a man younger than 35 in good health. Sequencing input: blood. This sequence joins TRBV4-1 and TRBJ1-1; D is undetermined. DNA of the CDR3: TGCGCCAGCAGCCCTATACCAGGACTTCCGAACACTGAAGCTTTCTTT. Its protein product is CASSPIPGLPNTEAFF.